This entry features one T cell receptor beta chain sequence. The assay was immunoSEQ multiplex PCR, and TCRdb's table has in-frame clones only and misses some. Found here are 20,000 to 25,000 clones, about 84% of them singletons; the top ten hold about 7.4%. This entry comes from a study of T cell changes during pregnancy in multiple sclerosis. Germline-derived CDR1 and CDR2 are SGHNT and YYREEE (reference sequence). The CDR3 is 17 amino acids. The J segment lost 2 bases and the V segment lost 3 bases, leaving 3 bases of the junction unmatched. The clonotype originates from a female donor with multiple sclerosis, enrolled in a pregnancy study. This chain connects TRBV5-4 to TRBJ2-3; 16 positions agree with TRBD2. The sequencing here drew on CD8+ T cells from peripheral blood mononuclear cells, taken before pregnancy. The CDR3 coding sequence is TGTGCCAGCAGCTGGGGACTAGCGGGAGGGGTCACAGATACGCAGTATTTT. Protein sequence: CASSWGLAGGVTDTQYF. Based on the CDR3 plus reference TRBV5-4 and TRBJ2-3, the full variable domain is ETGVTQSPTHLIKTRGQQVTLRCSSQSGHNTVSWYQQALGQGPQFIFQYYREEENGRGNFPPRFSGLQFPNYSSELNVNALELDDSALYLCASSWGLAGGVTDTQYFGPGTRLTVL.